This TCR beta chain was retrieved from a study of T cells in Graves' hyperthyroidism and ophthalmopathy. This clonotype was picked up many times. The investigators amplified TCR beta CDR3 regions from RNA transcripts. The study used the HTBI primer set for a first-round RT-PCR of the TCR CDR3. Using its own MiXCR run on the multiplex PCR reads, TCRdb lists one record per CDR3 protein. The sample has about 110,000 distinct CDR3 sequences, around a sixth seen once; the top ten hold 42%. V was trimmed by 0 bases and J by 5 bases, leaving 13 bases between them. The germline gives CDR1 LNHNV, CDR2 YYDKDF (reference sequence). The CDR3 is 15 amino acids.

This chain connects TRBV15 to TRBJ2-5; D possibly corresponds to TRBD2 (5 bases). The TCR sequence derives from a woman between 50 and 59 years old with Graves' hyperthyroidism. The sequencing sample was made of blood. The CDR3 protein is CATSRDPGGRETQYF. The CDR3 DNA sequence: TGTGCCACCAGCAGAGATCCAGGCGGGCGTGAGACCCAGTACTTC. The whole variable domain, filled in from reference TRBV15 and TRBJ2-5, reads DAMVIQNPRYQVTQFGKPVTLSCSQTLNHNVMYWYQQKSSQAPKLLFHYYDKDFNNEADTPDNFQSRRPNTSFCFLDIRSPGLGDTAMYLCATSRDPGGRETQYFGPGTRLLVL.